Reported below is one T cell receptor (beta chain). Its target is not known. Profiling relied on immunoSEQ multiplex PCR, and the TCRdb table lists in-frame clones only, not all of them. The sample lists about 200,000 clones; approximately 94% were seen once. V shed 4 bases, J shed 5 bases, and the junction held 10 bases outside the gene matches. This CDR3 is 15 amino acids long. The germline V gene encodes CDR1 MNHNY and CDR2 SVGAGI (reference sequence). These data originate in a study of T cell responses to AZD1222 COVID-19 vaccine. The study, taken as a whole, reports: Donors were mostly white British, more females; clonal diversity possibly underestimated. Unmutated variant regions are reportedly the target of nearly half of TCRs that are spike-specific.

The sequenced sample was peripheral blood, obtained on day 0 of MenACWY control vaccination. The TCR sequence derives from an adult in good health. V gene TRBV6-6 combines with J gene TRBJ2-5; the match to TRBD2 covers 7 bases. CDR3 loop: CASSSPTSPVETQYF. Here the CDR3 DNA reads TGTGCCAGCAGTTCTCCGACTAGCCCGGTTGAGACCCAGTACTTC.